This T cell receptor (beta chain) was recorded in a study of blood T cell repertoires in COVID-19. On the study more broadly: Italy, Spain and the United States were the sources of the convalescent and acute COVID-19 samples.

Participants reported their clinical history, and cohort assignment relied on those reports. The CDR3 sequence is 15 residues long. Trimming removed 3 bases from V and 6 bases from J; junction bases left unmatched: 9. CDR1 and CDR2 (germline): MGHRA, YSYEKL. Assay: immunoSEQ multiplex PCR; the TCRdb copy retains only in-frame clones and omits some. The repertoire holds just over 300,000 clones, with around 90% as singletons. The chain joins TRBV4-1 to TRBJ1-1; 8 nucleotides line up with TRBD1. Sequenced: PBMCs or T cells enriched from blood (not recorded which). This clonotype originated in a woman under 30 who had recovered from COVID-19. The chain's CDR3 is CASSQGHQGAPEAFF. In DNA form, the CDR3 reads TGCGCCAGCAGCCAGGGACATCAGGGGGCCCCTGAAGCTTTCTTT.